The clone carrying this T cell receptor beta chain turned up a few times. Its antigen is unidentified. The donors comprised healthy bone marrow donors. The data are from a study of cytomegalovirus exposure and HLA in healthy donors. General study results and limits: About 150 TCR beta chains were listed as cytomegalovirus-associated. For presence/absence analyses, sequencing depth was assumed to be roughly uniform across donors.

This CDR3 has 16 amino acids. Trimming removed 4 bases at V and 9 bases at J, with 19 bases between. Looked up from germline, CDR1 is MDHEN and CDR2 is SYDVKM. The study ran its PCR with 60 Vbeta and 13 Jbeta primers. Measured with immunoSEQ multiplex PCR; TCRdb has only the in-frame clones, and not every one. The sample lists some 150,000 clones, about four fifths occurring once. This sequence joins TRBV28 and TRBJ1-6; no clear D. Material for sequencing was PBMCs. The clonotype was recovered from a woman aged 18-35 years in good health and CMV-seropositive. CDR3 DNA sequence: TGTGCCAGCAGTTCGGCGGGCGAAAGGGAAGGTTCACCCCTCCACTTT. Translation: CASSSAGEREGSPLHF.